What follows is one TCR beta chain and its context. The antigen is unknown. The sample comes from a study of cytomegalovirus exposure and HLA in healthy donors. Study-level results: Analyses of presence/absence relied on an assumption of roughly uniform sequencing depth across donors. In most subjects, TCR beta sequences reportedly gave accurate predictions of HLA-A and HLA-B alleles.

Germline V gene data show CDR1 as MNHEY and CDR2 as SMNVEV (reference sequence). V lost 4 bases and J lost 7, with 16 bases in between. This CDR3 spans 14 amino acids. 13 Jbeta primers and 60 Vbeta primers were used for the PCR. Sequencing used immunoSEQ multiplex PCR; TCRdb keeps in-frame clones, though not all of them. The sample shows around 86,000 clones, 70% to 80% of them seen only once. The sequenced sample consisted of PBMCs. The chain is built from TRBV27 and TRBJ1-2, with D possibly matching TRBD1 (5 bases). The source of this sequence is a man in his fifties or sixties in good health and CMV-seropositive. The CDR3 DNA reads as TGTGCCAGCAGTTGGGGCAGCTACTCTAGTGGCTACACCTTC. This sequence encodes CASSWGSYSSGYTF.